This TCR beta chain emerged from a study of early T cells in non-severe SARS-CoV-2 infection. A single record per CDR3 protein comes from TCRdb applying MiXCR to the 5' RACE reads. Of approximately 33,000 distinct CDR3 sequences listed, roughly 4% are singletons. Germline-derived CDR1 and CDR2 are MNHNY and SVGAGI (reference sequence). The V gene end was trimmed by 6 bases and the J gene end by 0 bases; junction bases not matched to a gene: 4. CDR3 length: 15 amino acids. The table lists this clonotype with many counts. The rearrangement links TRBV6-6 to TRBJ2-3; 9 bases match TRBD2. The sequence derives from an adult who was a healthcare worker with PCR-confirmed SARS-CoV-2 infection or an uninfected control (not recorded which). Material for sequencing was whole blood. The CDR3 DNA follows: TGTGCCAGCAGCCGACTAGCGGTTAGCACAGATACGCAGTATTTT. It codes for CASSRLAVSTDTQYF.